The text below deals with one TCR beta chain. The V and J ends lost 6 bases and 9 bases respectively, with 9 bases between them. CDR1 is LNHDA and CDR2 is SQIVND in the germline V gene (reference sequence). CDR3 size: 11 residues. The sample originates from a study of blood T cell repertoires in COVID-19. Study summary: There were acute and convalescent COVID-19 samples, and they came from the United States, Italy and Spain.

Methods used by the authors: Amplification of reference gene primers was used by the study to estimate nucleated cell counts. The table came from immunoSEQ multiplex PCR; TCRdb's copy has only in-frame clones and leaves some out. The D gene and trimming were derived from the DNA, and the V and J assignments and clone size from that table. Of over 100,000 clones in the sample, about 89% were seen once. The J gene is TRBJ2-1, the V gene TRBV19; D is undetermined. Sequenced: peripheral blood. The TCR comes from a middle-aged man with acute or convalescent COVID-19. DNA for the CDR3: TGTGCCAGTAGCTCGGTCGTTGAGCAGTTCTTC. Amino acid sequence: CASSSVVEQFF.